This is a list of T cell receptor beta chains from one sample in a study of blood T cells in healthy people across ages. TCRdb used MiXCR to reprocess the 5' RACE reads, holding one entry per CDR3 protein. The sample carries about 1 million distinct CDR3 sequences, more than 35% recorded once. Sequencing was performed on blood. Every receptor here comes from a woman in her fifties or sixties in good health. Each CDR3 is given with its conserved first and last residue. A D gene is named only where the DNA matches it firmly. Size is stated for part of the rows, as once, few or many counts, or as a class when the clone is expanded.

d_call	j_call	v_call	clone_size	cdr3_nt	cdr3_aa
TRBD2	TRBJ2-7	TRBV29-1	.	TGCAGCGTGTTCCGTGGGGGGGCCTACGAGCAGTACTTC	CSVFRGGAYEQYF
.	TRBJ1-4	TRBV27	.	TGTGCCAGCACCACCGGCGCAGGGAATGAAAAACTGTTTTTT	CASTTGAGNEKLFF
.	TRBJ2-5	TRBV29-1	.	TGCAGCGTTGGGACCGCTCAAGAGGCCCAGTACTTC	CSVGTAQEAQYF
.	TRBJ1-1	TRBV28	.	TGTGCCACCCGTAGTGTCGGGATGAACACTGAAGCTTTCTTT	CATRSVGMNTEAFF
TRBD1	TRBJ2-3	TRBV20-1	.	TGCACCGTAACAGGGGGCCTGGGAGATACGCAGTATTTT	CTVTGGLGDTQYF
.	TRBJ2-7	TRBV20-1	.	TGCAGTGCTAGAGACAACAGAGAAGCCGGGACAATAAACTACGAGCAGTACTTC	CSARDNREAGTINYEQYF
.	TRBJ2-5	TRBV11-2	.	TGTGCCAGCAGCGAACCACCTGCTTGGGAGACCCAGTACTTC	CASSEPPAWETQYF
TRBD2	TRBJ2-1	TRBV6-1	.	TGTGCCAGCAGCTGGACTAGTTATGAGCAGTTCTTC	CASSWTSYEQFF
TRBD2	TRBJ2-5	TRBV29-1	.	TGCAGCGTTTTCAGAGCGGGAGTCGAAGAGACCCAGTACTTC	CSVFRAGVEETQYF
.	TRBJ1-5	TRBV5-1	.	TGCGCCAGCAGCTTGGGAGGGGTGGATCAGCCCCAGCATTTT	CASSLGGVDQPQHF
TRBD2	TRBJ2-7	TRBV9	.	TGTGCCAGCAGCCCCCTAGCGGGAGCCCACGAGCAGTACTTC	CASSPLAGAHEQYF
TRBD2	TRBJ2-3	TRBV20-1	once	TGCAGTGCTAACACCGGACTAGCGGGAGGTGTGGGCACAGATACGCGGTATTTT	CSANTGLAGGVGTDTRYF
TRBD2	TRBJ2-1	TRBV3-1	.	TGTGCCAGCAGCCAAGAGGGACTAGCGGGATGTGAGCAGTTCTTC	CASSQEGLAGCEQFF
.	TRBJ1-6	TRBV27	.	TGTGCCAGCAGTTTTAGTCAGAGTCACTCACCCCTCCACTTT	CASSFSQSHSPLHF
.	TRBJ2-5	TRBV6-5	.	TGTGCCAGCTCGGCGGGGCAAAAGGGGGAGCAGTACTTC	CASSAGQKGEQYF
.	TRBJ2-1	TRBV4-2	.	TGTGCCAGCAGCCAAGTGTCGGCAGTCAGACTCTACAATGAGCAGTTCTTC	CASSQVSAVRLYNEQFF
TRBD1	TRBJ2-1	TRBV20-1	few	TGCAGTGTTCACTGGGGGACAGATTACAATGAGCAGTTCTTC	CSVHWGTDYNEQFF
.	TRBJ1-2	TRBV27	few	TGTGCCAGCAGTTTTGCCGGGTTGGATGGCTACACCTTC	CASSFAGLDGYTF
.	TRBJ2-7	TRBV11-1	few	TGTGCCAGCAGCCCTAGGGTCAGGAGCTCCTACGAGCAGTACTTC	CASSPRVRSSYEQYF
TRBD1	TRBJ2-1	TRBV28	.	TGTGCCAGCCACCGGGACAGGGGACACAATGAGCAGTTCTTC	CASHRDRGHNEQFF
TRBD2	TRBJ2-1	TRBV7-9	.	TGTGCCAGCAGCTTAGCACTAGCGGGAGGGAGGCAGTTCTTC	CASSLALAGGRQFF
.	TRBJ2-3	TRBV7-8	.	TGTGCCAGCAGCTTAGCGTCGGGGACTAGCACAGATACGCAGTATTTT	CASSLASGTSTDTQYF
.	TRBJ2-3	TRBV29-1	few	TGCAGCGTTGGGGGCTACACAGATACGCAGTATTTT	CSVGGYTDTQYF
.	TRBJ2-6	TRBV7-2	.	TGTGCCAGCAGCTTAGAGGGACCACAGGTCCTGACTTTC	CASSLEGPQVLTF
TRBD1	TRBJ2-7	TRBV11-2	.	TGTGCCAGCAGCTTAGTAGTACAGGGGTACTACGAGCAGTACTTC	CASSLVVQGYYEQYF
.	TRBJ2-5	TRBV2	few	TGTGCCAGCAGTAAGGGACATGAGCAGTACTTC	CASSKGHEQYF
TRBD2	TRBJ2-2	TRBV6-2/TRBV6-3	.	TGTGCCAGCACCTTTAGCGGGAAAGCCGGGGAGCTGTTTTTT	CASTFSGKAGELFF
TRBD1	TRBJ2-7	TRBV10-2	.	TGCGCCAGCAGTGAGTTCCAGGGGGACTACGAGCAGTACTTC	CASSEFQGDYEQYF
TRBD2	TRBJ2-7	TRBV11-2	few	TGTGCCAGCAGCCCACCCCCAACTAGCGCCATTTTTCGGGGGCAGTACTTC	CASSPPPTSAIFRGQYF
TRBD1	TRBJ1-1	TRBV7-9	.	TGTGCCAGCAGCCACGCAGGGGGCGGAGCTTTCTTT	CASSHAGGGAFF
.	TRBJ1-5	TRBV4-2	.	TGTGCCAGCAGCCGAACGCCTACCCCGGGGCAGGGCGGCAATCAGCCCCAGCATTTT	CASSRTPTPGQGGNQPQHF
TRBD2	TRBJ2-7	TRBV11-2	.	TGTGCCAGCAGCTTATCAGCCGGGACTAGCGGCTCCTACGAGCAGTACTTC	CASSLSAGTSGSYEQYF
.	TRBJ1-1	TRBV27	.	TGTGCCAGCAGCCGAATGGGGAGCGCTGAAGCTTTCTTT	CASSRMGSAEAFF
.	TRBJ2-3	TRBV18	.	TGTGCCAGCTCACCTCCCAGGATGTTCAGCGAGGACACAGATACGCAGTATTTT	CASSPPRMFSEDTDTQYF
.	TRBJ2-3	TRBV14	few	TGTGCCAGCAGCCAAGTGGCGGCGGGACCAGGCACAGATACGCAGTATTTT	CASSQVAAGPGTDTQYF
.	TRBJ2-5	TRBV9	many	TGTGCCAGCAGCAGAGATGGACTGCTAGAGACCCAGTACTTC	CASSRDGLLETQYF
TRBD1	TRBJ2-7	TRBV5-1	.	TGCGCCAGCAGCGTGGGACAGCAGACCTACGAGCAGTACTTC	CASSVGQQTYEQYF
.	TRBJ1-1	TRBV29-1	.	TGCAGCGTTGAAGTCTATGGGAAGAACACTGAAGCTTTCTTT	CSVEVYGKNTEAFF
TRBD2	TRBJ2-7	TRBV29-1	few	TGCAGCGTTGAGACTAGCGGGTCTTTCTACGAGCAGTACTTC	CSVETSGSFYEQYF
TRBD2	TRBJ2-1	TRBV29-1	once	TGCAGCGGGGAGGTTAGCGGGATAAAGGGTGAGCAGTTCTTC	CSGEVSGIKGEQFF
TRBD2	TRBJ2-3	TRBV13	.	TGTGCCAGCAGCGTAGGTTCTTCCGGGACTAGCGGGAGTGTTACAGATACGCAGTATTTT	CASSVGSSGTSGSVTDTQYF
.	TRBJ2-7	TRBV4-1	.	TGCGCCAGCAGCCGATTGCCTAGCGCCTACAATGAGCAGTACTTC	CASSRLPSAYNEQYF
.	TRBJ1-4	TRBV28	few	TGTGCCAGCAGTTTAGGAGCAGCGACTCGGGAAAAACTGTTTTTT	CASSLGAATREKLFF
.	TRBJ1-5	TRBV6-5	.	TGTGCCAGCAGTTACTCGGAGGACAGCAATCAGCCCCAGCATTTT	CASSYSEDSNQPQHF
TRBD2	TRBJ2-1	TRBV5-1	.	TGCGCCAGCAGCTCGGGACTAGCGGGACCAGAGAGGGTAGATGAGCAGTTCTTC	CASSSGLAGPERVDEQFF
TRBD2	TRBJ2-7	TRBV13	.	TGTGCCAGCAGCCCCCGAGCGGGAGGTATGGACGAGCAGTACTTC	CASSPRAGGMDEQYF
.	TRBJ2-4	TRBV29-1	.	TGCAGCGTTGGCGGGACCCTATTGGGTGAGCAGTACTTC	CSVGGTLLGEQYF
TRBD1	TRBJ1-2	TRBV10-3	.	TGTGCCATCACTCAGGACAGGAACTCGAACTATGGCTACACCTTC	CAITQDRNSNYGYTF
.	TRBJ2-1	TRBV5-1	.	TGCGCCAGCACGGCAGGGGCCAATGAGCAGTTCTTC	CASTAGANEQFF
.	TRBJ2-7	TRBV10-3	.	TGTGCCATCAGTGGAGACAGGGAGGGTTCCGAGCAGTACTTC	CAISGDREGSEQYF
.	TRBJ1-5	TRBV20-1	once	TGCAGTGCTAGAGTCCCGGTCGGCGCGGTAGTAGGTCAGCCCCAGCATTTT	CSARVPVGAVVGQPQHF
TRBD1	TRBJ2-5	TRBV5-1	few	TGCGCCAGCAGAGGAGGCCTCGGACAGGGTGGAGAGACCCAGTACTTC	CASRGGLGQGGETQYF
.	TRBJ2-7	TRBV5-1	few	TGCGCCAGCAGCAACCGGGACCCAGCCTACGAGCAGTACTTC	CASSNRDPAYEQYF
TRBD2	TRBJ2-7	TRBV29-1	.	TGCAGCGTTCCCAGTCCTAGCGGGAGTATCTATGAGCAGTACTTC	CSVPSPSGSIYEQYF
.	TRBJ2-7	TRBV7-9	once	TGTGCCAGCAGCTTGGTACAGGGATTGAGAGAGCAGTACTTC	CASSLVQGLREQYF
.	TRBJ2-5	TRBV6-2/TRBV6-3	few	TGTGCCAGCAGTAGCGGGTGGACCCAAGAGACCCAGTACTTC	CASSSGWTQETQYF
TRBD2	TRBJ2-3	TRBV7-8	.	TGTGCCAGCGGCGTACCCGTAGTAGCGGGAGTGACAGATACGCAGTATTTT	CASGVPVVAGVTDTQYF